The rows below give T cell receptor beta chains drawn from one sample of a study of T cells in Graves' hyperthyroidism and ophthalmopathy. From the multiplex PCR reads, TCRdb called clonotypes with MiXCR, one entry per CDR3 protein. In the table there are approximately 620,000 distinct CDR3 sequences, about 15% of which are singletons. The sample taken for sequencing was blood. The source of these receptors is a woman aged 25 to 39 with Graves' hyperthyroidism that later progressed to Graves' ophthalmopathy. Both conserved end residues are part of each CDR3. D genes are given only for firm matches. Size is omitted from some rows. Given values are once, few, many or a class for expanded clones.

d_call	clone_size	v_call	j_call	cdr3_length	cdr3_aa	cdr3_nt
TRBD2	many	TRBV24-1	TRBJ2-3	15	CATSASAGVGDTQYF	TGTGCCACCAGTGCCTCAGCGGGAGTTGGAGATACGCAGTATTTT
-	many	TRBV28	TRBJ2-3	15	CASSTDFYSTDTQYF	TGTGCCAGCAGTACGGACTTTTATAGCACAGATACGCAGTATTTT
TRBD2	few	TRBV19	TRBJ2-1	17	CASSIGRTSGIYNEQFF	TGTGCCAGTAGTATTGGTCGGACTAGCGGTATTTACAATGAGCAGTTCTTC
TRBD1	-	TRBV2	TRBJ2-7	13	CASGQGLGYEQYF	TGTGCCAGCGGACAGGGGTTAGGCTACGAGCAGTACTTC
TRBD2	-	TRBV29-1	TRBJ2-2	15	CSVRGLAGDTGELFF	TGCAGCGTTCGGGGACTAGCGGGAGACACCGGGGAGCTGTTTTTT
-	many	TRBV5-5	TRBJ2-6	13	CASRSSGANVLTF	TGTGCCAGCAGGAGCTCTGGGGCCAACGTCCTGACTTTC
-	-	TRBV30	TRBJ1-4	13	CAWSPWGGEKLFF	TGTGCCTGGTCCCCATGGGGGGGTGAAAAACTGTTTTTT
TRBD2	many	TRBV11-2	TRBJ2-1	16	CASSLETSPSYNEQFF	TGTGCCAGCAGCTTAGAGACTAGCCCTTCCTACAATGAGCAGTTCTTC
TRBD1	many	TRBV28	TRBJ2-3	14	CASTEDRGTDTQYF	TGTGCCAGCACTGAGGACAGGGGAACAGATACGCAGTATTTT
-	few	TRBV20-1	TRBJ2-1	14	CSAREVGSYNEQLF	TGCAGTGCTAGAGAGGTCGGCTCCTACAATGAGCAGCTCTTC
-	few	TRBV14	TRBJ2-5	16	CASSQGRGTKVETQYF	TGTGCCAGCAGCCAAGGGCGGGGCACTAAGGTGGAGACCCAGTACTTC
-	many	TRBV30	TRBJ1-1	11	CAWIINTEAFF	TGTGCCTGGATCATTAACACTGAAGCTTTCTTT
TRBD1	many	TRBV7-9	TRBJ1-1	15	CASSFRDRKNTEAFF	TGTGCCAGCAGCTTCAGGGACAGGAAGAACACTGAAGCTTTCTTT
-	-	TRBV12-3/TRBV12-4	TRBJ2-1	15	CASSFDQSSYNEQFF	TGTGCCAGCAGTTTTGACCAGAGCTCCTACAATGAGCAGTTCTTC
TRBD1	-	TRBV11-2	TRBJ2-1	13	CASSITGDNEQFF	TGTGCCAGCAGCATTACAGGGGACAATGAGCAGTTCTTC
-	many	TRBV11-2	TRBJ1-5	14	CASSPGLAGQPQHF	TGTGCCAGCAGCCCTGGGTTGGCAGGTCAGCCCCAGCATTTT
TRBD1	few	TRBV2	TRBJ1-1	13	CAIARTGNTEAFF	TGTGCCATCGCCAGGACAGGGAACACTGAAGCTTTCTTT
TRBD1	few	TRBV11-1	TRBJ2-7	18	CASSLTDRVGSFSYEQYF	TGTGCCAGCAGCTTAACAGACAGGGTTGGCTCTTTCTCCTACGAGCAGTACTTC
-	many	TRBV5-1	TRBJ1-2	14	CASSFDSPNYGYTF	TGCGCCAGCAGCTTTGACAGTCCTAACTATGGCTACACCTTC
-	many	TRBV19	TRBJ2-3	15	CASSPGLGSTDTQYF	TGTGCCAGTAGTCCTGGTTTGGGAAGCACAGATACGCAGTATTTT
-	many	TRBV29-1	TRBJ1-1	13	CSVRSQEDTEAFF	TGCAGCGTTAGGAGCCAGGAGGACACTGAAGCTTTCTTT
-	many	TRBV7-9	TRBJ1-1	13	CASAKRMNTEAFF	TGTGCCAGCGCAAAGAGGATGAACACTGAAGCTTTCTTT